This TCR beta chain was sequenced for a study of identical twins. TCRdb re-derived calls from the 5' RACE reads in MiXCR, one entry per CDR3 protein. The repertoire holds a few hundred thousand distinct CDR3 sequences, with roughly 9% as singletons. This CDR3 has 15 amino acids. Germline values: CDR1 SGHRS, CDR2 YFSETQ. Remarks on this clonotype: No antigen is known for it. One junction end disagrees with the germline gene, perhaps due to a read error.

Study outcomes and limitations: Abundant beta clonotypes from cord blood bore fewer insertions; memory repertoires lacked this pattern. The presence of invariant MAIT and iNKT cells could partly confound analyses of zero-insertion sequences. Out-of-frame TCR alpha sharing in monozygotic twins exceeded recombination model predictions. Weaker excess twin sharing was observed in beta out-of-frame sequences.

The source is a woman between 45 and 60 years old in good health. The sequenced sample consisted of naive T cells sorted from blood. The rearrangement joins TRBV5-1 to TRBJ2-6; D ambiguous. CDR3 loop: CASSLDGLGANALTF. CDR3 nucleotides: TGCGCCAGCAGCTTGGATGGTCTGGGCGCCAACGCCCTGACTTTC.